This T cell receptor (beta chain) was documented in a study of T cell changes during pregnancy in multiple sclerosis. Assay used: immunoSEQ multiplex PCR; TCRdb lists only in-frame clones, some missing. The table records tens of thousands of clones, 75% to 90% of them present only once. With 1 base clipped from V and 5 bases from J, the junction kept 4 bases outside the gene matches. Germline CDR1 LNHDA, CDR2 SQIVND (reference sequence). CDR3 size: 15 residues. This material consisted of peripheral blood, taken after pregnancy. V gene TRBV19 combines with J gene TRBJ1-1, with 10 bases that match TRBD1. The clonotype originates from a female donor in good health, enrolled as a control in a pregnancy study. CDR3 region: CASSIGRTGGTEAFF. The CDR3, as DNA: TGTGCCAGTAGTATAGGGAGGACAGGGGGAACTGAAGCTTTCTTT.